This T cell receptor (beta chain) was recorded in a study of CD8+ T cells in alopecia areata. The study's findings and limits: Clonality in lesional scalp, especially alopecia totalis/universalis, exceeded that of normal scalp. Against the mouse data, patients shared TCRs less clearly, possibly for HLA reasons.

RNA was extracted and reverse transcribed into cDNA as the sequencing template. The data were produced by immunoSEQ multiplex PCR, yet TCRdb's version contains in-frame clones alone and is incomplete. The top ten hold around 9% of the sample, which has roughly 100,000 clones, 55% seen once. The CDR3 is 13 amino acids. V shed 0 bases and J shed 1 base, with 3 bases lying between them. The germline gives CDR1 SGHTA, CDR2 FQGTGA. PBMC-derived CD4+ and CD8+ T cells were sorted. Comments on this clone: Its antigen is still unknown.

This clonotype was sampled from a human donor in good health. The sequencing input was CD4+ T cells sorted from blood. The chain combines TRBV7-3 with TRBJ2-5; D call uncertain. CDR3 sequence (DNA): TGTGCCAGCAGCTTAACGTTCCAAGAGACCCAGTACTTC. Translation: CASSLTFQETQYF.